This T cell receptor beta chain was sequenced during a study of T cells after posttransplantation cyclophosphamide. Notes on the study in general: Donor CD8+ memory clones often dominated recipient blood repertoires at later times.

Trimming stripped 6 bases from V and 9 bases from J, with 18 bases between. This CDR3 is built from 13 residues. CDR1 and CDR2 from the germline V gene are SGDLS and YYNGEE. This clone occurred once. Its antigen is currently unknown. Method: immunoSEQ multiplex PCR; TCRdb's copy keeps in-frame clones and lacks some. The sample lists about 21,000 clones, 80% to 90% occurring once. Methotrexate plus calcineurin inhibitor accompanied controls' myeloablative marrow transplants; sampling was 1 year later. Source: PBMCs, taken approximately 360 days after allogeneic stem cell transplant with calcineurin inhibitor and methotrexate. This receptor was obtained from a female patient under 45 who received an allogeneic stem cell transplant from an unrelated donor, was CMV-positive, and had acute and chronic GVHD. Among the T cells, some may be from the graft donor. The chain carries TRBV9 and TRBJ1-1, with D possibly being TRBD1 (6 bases). CDR3 amino acids: CASTPTPGGQAFF. In DNA form, the CDR3 reads TGTGCCAGCACCCCCACCCCGGGGGGCCAAGCTTTCTTT.